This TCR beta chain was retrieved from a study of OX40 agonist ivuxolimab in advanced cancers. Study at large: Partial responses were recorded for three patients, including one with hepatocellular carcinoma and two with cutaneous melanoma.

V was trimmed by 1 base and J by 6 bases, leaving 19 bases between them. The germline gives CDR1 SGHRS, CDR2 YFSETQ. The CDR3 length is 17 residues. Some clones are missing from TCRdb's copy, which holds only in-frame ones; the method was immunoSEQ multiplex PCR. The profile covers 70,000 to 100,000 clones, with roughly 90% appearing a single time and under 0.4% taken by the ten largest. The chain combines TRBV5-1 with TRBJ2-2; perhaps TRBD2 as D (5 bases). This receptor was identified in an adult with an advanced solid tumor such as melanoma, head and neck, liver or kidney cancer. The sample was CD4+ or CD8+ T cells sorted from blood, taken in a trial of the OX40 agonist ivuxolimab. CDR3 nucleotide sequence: TGCGCCAGCAGCTTGAGTAGGGCTAGCTTCGGTCCCGGGGAGCTGTTTTTT. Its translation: CASSLSRASFGPGELFF.